These 22 T cell receptor beta chains originate from one sample sequenced in a study of quantifying T cell responses using KT2 cells. Study background: Reverse transcription used primers in the TCR alpha and beta constant regions.

A single-stranded UMI oligo with SP2 sequence was ligated to cDNA 3' ends. An equimolar mix of RC1.1 and RC1.2 primed the beta chain across TRBC1 and TRBC2. MiXCR, applied by TCRdb to the UMI-ligation and nested PCR reads, yields one record per CDR3 protein. Here the sample spans roughly 50,000 distinct CDR3 sequences, around 12% being singletons. Sequenced: PBMCs spiked with cells of the T cell clone KT2. These receptors were collected from a human donor.

The chain links TRBV6-2 or TRBV6-3 to TRBJ1-1; D is undetermined. The length of the CDR3 is 13 residues. CDR1 MNHEY and CDR2 SVGEGT come from the germline V gene. Trimming left V 5 bases short and J 5 bases short, with 12 bases between. CDR3 amino acids: CASSRRSRTEAFF. CDR3 DNA: TGTGCCAGCAGTCGGCGGTCTCGAACTGAAGCTTTCTTT.

This clonotype came up many times. In DNA, the CDR3 is TGCGCCAGCAGCCAGGCCCCAGGGGGCTTTGGGGCCAACGTCCTGACTTTC. It encodes CASSQAPGGFGANVLTF. This sequence joins TRBV4-3 and TRBJ2-6; 8 bases match TRBD1. Germline V gene lookup returns CDR1 LGHNA and CDR2 YSLEER. After removal of 3 bases from V and 3 bases from J, the junction contained 7 bases not matched to a gene. The CDR3 sequence is 17 residues long.

This sequence joins TRBV27 and TRBJ2-1; 12 nucleotides align to TRBD2. The CDR3 is 16 amino acids. J lost 8 bases, V lost 3 bases, and 8 bases had no gene match. CDR1 MNHEY and CDR2 SMNVEV come from the germline V gene (reference sequence). The CDR3 sequence is CASSFLAGGPGHEQFF. CDR3 nucleotides: TGTGCCAGCAGTTTCCTAGCGGGGGGGCCCGGGCATGAGCAGTTCTTC.

This clonotype showed up many times. The chain has TRBV6-5 and TRBJ1-2; D may be TRBD1 (5 bases). The CDR3 covers 11 residues. The germline V gene has CDR1 MNHEY and CDR2 SVGAGI. V was trimmed by 8 bases and J by 8 bases, leaving 12 bases between them. The CDR3 region is CASRRGGGYTF. DNA of the CDR3: TGTGCCAGCCGTCGGGGCGGCGGCTACACCTTC.

This chain uses TRBV5-1 with TRBJ2-7; D is possibly TRBD2 (6 bases). Trimming cost V 4 bases and J 6 bases, with 17 bases left between them. The CDR3 has 14 residues. Looked up from germline, CDR1 is SGHRS and CDR2 is YFSETQ. The CDR3 here is CASSLRTTDREQYF. CDR3 bases: TGCGCCAGCAGCCTGAGGACTACAGATCGCGAGCAGTACTTC.

V usage is TRBV12-3 or TRBV12-4 and J usage is TRBJ1-1; TRBD1 matches 7 bases. The junction had 7 bases not matched to a gene; V was cut back by 4 bases and J by 5 bases. This CDR3 spans 14 amino acids. This CDR3 is CASSSTGVETEAFF. In DNA form, the CDR3 reads TGTGCCAGCAGTTCCACAGGGGTCGAGACTGAAGCTTTCTTT.

The V and J genes are TRBV5-1 and TRBJ1-1; no clear D gene. The CDR3 loop spans 12 amino acids. The germline V and J ends were trimmed by 0 bases and 4 bases, with 4 bases remaining between them. The V gene's germline CDR1 is SGHRS and CDR2 YFSETQ. The CDR3 region is CASSLDSTEAFF. The CDR3 DNA reads as TGCGCCAGCAGCTTGGACAGCACTGAAGCTTTCTTT.

This clonotype was recorded a few times. The CDR3 region has the DNA TGTGCCAGCAGCGTTGGACTAGCGGGATTATTGCGAGGGAAAAATACGCAGTATTTT. Its translation is CASSVGLAGLLRGKNTQYF. The chain couples TRBV7-2 to TRBJ2-3, with TRBD2 identical over 12 bases. Unmatched junction bases numbered 19, after V lost 5 bases and J lost 7 bases. This CDR3 contains 19 residues. CDR1 SGHTA and CDR2 FQGNSA come from the germline V gene.

This clonotype was detected ten times or more. The rearrangement links TRBV2 to TRBJ2-7, with D perhaps TRBD1 (5 bases). Trimming pared 2 bases from V and 7 bases from J, leaving 12 bases between. Germline V gene lookup returns CDR1 SNHLY and CDR2 FYNNEI. The CDR3 consists of 13 residues. CDR3 loop: CASSESWQGEQYF. CDR3 sequence (DNA): TGTGCCAGCAGTGAATCGTGGCAGGGTGAGCAGTACTTC.

The rearrangement uses TRBV2 and TRBJ1-6, with no clear D. CDR1 is SNHLY, CDR2 FYNNEI, per germline. This CDR3 comprises 15 residues. V lost 2 bases and J lost 7, with 12 bases in between. The CDR3 here is CASSESDGVNSPLHF. DNA of the CDR3: TGTGCCAGCAGTGAAAGTGACGGAGTAAATTCACCCCTCCACTTT.

The chain is built from TRBV2 and TRBJ2-1; D not certain. Germline assignment: CDR1 SNHLY and CDR2 FYNNEI. The V gene lost 2 bases and the J gene lost 4 bases, with 9 bases spanning the gap. The CDR3 has 14 residues. CDR3 sequence reads: CASSESRLYNEQFF. CDR3 nucleotides: TGTGCCAGCAGTGAAAGCCGGTTATACAATGAGCAGTTCTTC.

V gene TRBV27 combines with J gene TRBJ2-3; tentative D call: TRBD2 (5 bases). From germline, CDR1 is MNHEY and CDR2 SMNVEV (reference sequence). V lost 8 bases, J lost 1 base, and 16 bases lay in between. CDR3 size: 15 residues. CDR3 loop: CASRGHGSGTDTQYF. The DNA for the CDR3 is TGTGCCAGCCGAGGGCATGGCAGTGGCACAGATACGCAGTATTTT.

This clonotype occurred many times. The chain links TRBV3-1 to TRBJ2-5, with 9 bases that match TRBD2. The CDR3 is 18 residues long. Per the germline V gene, CDR1 is LGHDT and CDR2 is YNNKEL (reference sequence). Losses at the gene ends were 0 bases for V and 5 bases for J; bases not matched to a gene: 13. CDR3 DNA sequence: TGTGCCAGCAGCCAAGAAAATTCAGGCGGGGGGGCCCTGGAGACCCAGTACTTC. Protein sequence: CASSQENSGGGALETQYF.

This clonotype was seen more than once but under ten times. J is TRBJ2-5 and V is TRBV9, with 7 bases aligning to TRBD1. The CDR3 runs to 17 residues. J was trimmed by 2 bases and V by 3 bases; bases with no gene match: 13. Germline lookup yields CDR1 SGDLS and CDR2 YYNGEE. The CDR3, as DNA: TGTGCCAGCAGCGCCCCCCTGATCCGGGACAGACAAGAGACCCAGTACTTC. Translation: CASSAPLIRDRQETQYF.

This clonotype was observed a handful of times. The chain has TRBV11-3 and TRBJ2-1, with 9 nucleotides matching TRBD2. The V gene's germline CDR1 is SGHNT and CDR2 YENEEA. Germline trimming cut 1 base from V and 6 bases from J; bases unmatched to any gene: 4. The CDR3 has 15 amino acids. CDR3 loop: CASSLGGGASNEQFF. The CDR3 DNA follows: TGTGCCAGCAGCTTAGGCGGGGGGGCCTCCAATGAGCAGTTCTTC.

The rearrangement uses TRBV10-2 and TRBJ2-3, with 7 bases matching TRBD1. Germline loops: CDR1 WSHSY, CDR2 SAAADI. This CDR3 is 16 amino acids long. The V and J ends lost 5 bases and 4 bases, in that order; junction bases with no gene match: 12. CDR3 protein: CASSLTYQQGADTQYF. In DNA form, the CDR3 reads TGCGCCAGCAGTCTGACATATCAGCAGGGGGCAGATACGCAGTATTTT.

This clonotype was detected only a few times. The chain joins TRBV6-1 to TRBJ2-7, with 7 bases identical to TRBD2. V was pared by 1 base and J by 3 bases, with 3 bases of the junction left unmatched. CDR1 is MNHNS and CDR2 is SASEGT in the germline V gene. There are 14 residues in the CDR3. The CDR3 DNA follows: TGTGCCAGCAGTGAAGGGGGAGGGAACTACGAGCAGTACTTC. Residues: CASSEGGGNYEQYF.

The chain carries TRBV10-3 and TRBJ2-3, with 8 bases fitting TRBD2. Trimming at V came to 8 bases and at J to 6 bases, leaving 4 bases not matched to a gene. The CDR3 extends over 12 amino acids. The V gene's germline CDR1 is ENHRY and CDR2 SYGVKD. The CDR3 nucleotides read TGTGCCATCGGACTAGCATCGGATACGCAGTATTTT. Translating gives CAIGLASDTQYF.

This clonotype was found a few times. The CDR3 DNA sequence: TGTGCCAGCAGTTTTGGAGGTGAGGGGTGGGTACCAACTACCAGATCAGATACGCAGTATTTT. It encodes CASSFGGEGWVPTTRSDTQYF. The chain has TRBV12-3 or TRBV12-4 and TRBJ2-3, with D perhaps being TRBD1 or TRBD2 (5 bases each). This CDR3 has 21 residues. V was pared by 3 bases and J by 4 bases, with 32 bases between.

At least ten counts were recorded for this clonotype. This chain connects TRBV12-5 to TRBJ2-4, with 8 nucleotides matching TRBD1. Germline-derived CDR1 and CDR2 are LGHNT and FRNRAP. Unmatched junction bases numbered 6, after V lost 0 bases and J lost 8 bases. This CDR3 has 15 residues. CDR3 loop: CASGLVGQGADIQYF. For the CDR3, the DNA is TGTGCTAGTGGTTTGGTTGGGCAGGGGGCAGACATTCAGTACTTC.

This clonotype has more than one count but fewer than ten. The chain is built from TRBV12-3 or TRBV12-4 and TRBJ1-2, with 12 bases that match TRBD1. The CDR3 is made up of 15 amino acids. V dropped 4 bases and J dropped 5; count of bases not matched to a gene: 5. CDR3 sequence: CASSWDRGRGYGYTF. DNA of the CDR3: TGTGCCAGCAGTTGGGACAGGGGGCGAGGATATGGCTACACCTTC.

V is TRBV20-1 and J is TRBJ2-5; possible D gene TRBD2, 6 bases. The CDR3 runs to 14 residues. Germline V CDR1 and CDR2: DFQATT, SNEGSKA (reference sequence). Trimming cost V 6 bases and J 5 bases, with 19 bases left between them. DNA of the CDR3: TGCAGTGCCCGGTCCGGGGGAGGTAGCGAGACCCAGTACTTC. Encoded protein: CSARSGGGSETQYF.